Below are 5 T cell receptor beta chains sequenced from a single sample in a study of cytomegalovirus exposure and HLA in healthy donors. 60 Vbeta and 13 Jbeta primers were used in PCR. Generated by immunoSEQ multiplex PCR, the TCRdb table keeps only in-frame clones and is missing some. Here the sample spans around 100,000 clones, about 8% being singletons. Input material: PBMCs. These receptor sequences come from a man aged 50 to 59 in good health and CMV-seronegative.

This clone was seen a few times. V is TRBV25-1 and J is TRBJ2-1, with D unclear. CDR1 is MGHDK, CDR2 SYGVNS, per germline. V lost 1 base and J lost 10, with 8 bases in between. The CDR3 covers 12 residues. CDR3 amino acids: CASSELETEQFF. The DNA for the CDR3 is TGTGCCAGCAGTGAATTAGAGACAGAGCAGTTCTTC.

This clone has a count of ten or more. The chain links TRBV9 to TRBJ1-1; D gene uncertain. The CDR3 runs to 15 residues. Per germline, CDR1 SGDLS and CDR2 YYNGEE. V was shortened by 0 bases and J by 0 bases, with 9 bases between the two germline ends. Here the CDR3 reads CASSVGDFMNTEAFF. The DNA for the CDR3 is TGTGCCAGCAGCGTAGGAGATTTCATGAACACTGAAGCTTTCTTT.

This clone was counted between two and nine times. This chain connects TRBV29-1 to TRBJ2-1; D gene unclear. Looked up from germline, CDR1 is SQVTM and CDR2 is ANQGSEA. CDR3 length: 13 residues. V shed 4 bases and J shed 2 bases, with 9 bases lying between them. The CDR3 nucleotides read TGCAGCGTTGGTACGGGTACCTACAATGAGCAGTTCTTC. It encodes CSVGTGTYNEQFF.

The chain combines TRBV29-1 with TRBJ1-2; unclear D gene. The CDR3 has 14 amino acids. CDR1 and CDR2 from the germline V gene are SQVTM and ANQGSEA. V lost 0 bases and J lost 7, with 15 bases in between. The DNA for the CDR3 is TGCAGCGTTGAAGAGGCGACCGCCTGGGCTGGCTACACCTTC. Residues: CSVEEATAWAGYTF.

The V and J genes are TRBV18 and TRBJ2-1, with 8 bases matching TRBD1. Trimming took 3 bases from V and 11 from J; bases not matched to a gene: 9. Germline lookup yields CDR1 KGHSH and CDR2 LQKENI. The CDR3 is 14 amino acids. The CDR3 loop is CASSPTGQATQQFF. The CDR3 DNA reads TGTGCCAGCTCACCGACGGGACAGGCGACTCAGCAGTTCTTC.